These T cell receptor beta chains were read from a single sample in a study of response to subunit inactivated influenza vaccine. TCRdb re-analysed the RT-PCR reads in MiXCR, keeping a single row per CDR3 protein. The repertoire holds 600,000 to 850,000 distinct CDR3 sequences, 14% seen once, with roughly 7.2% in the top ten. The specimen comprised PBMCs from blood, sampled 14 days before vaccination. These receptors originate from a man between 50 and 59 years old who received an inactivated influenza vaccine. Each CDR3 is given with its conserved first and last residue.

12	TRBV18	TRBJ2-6	CASSVGRNVLTF
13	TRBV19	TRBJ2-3	CASSRRGVDTQYF
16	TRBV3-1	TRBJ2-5	CASSPSGAGGQETQYF
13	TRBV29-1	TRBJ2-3	CSVLDRFTDTQYF
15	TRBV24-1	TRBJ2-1	CATSGGGGGEGEQFF
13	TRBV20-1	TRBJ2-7	CSATLMVTYEQYF
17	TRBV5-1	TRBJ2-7	CASSLVGGRTGGYEQYF
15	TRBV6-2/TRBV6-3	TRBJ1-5	CASSYYRGSYKPQHF
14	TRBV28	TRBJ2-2	CASSSAPTTGELFF
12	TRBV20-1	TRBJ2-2	CSAREGSRELFF
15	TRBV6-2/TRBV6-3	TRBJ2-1	CASYHGAGGYNEQFF
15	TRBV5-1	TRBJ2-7	CASSLRDRGTGEQYF
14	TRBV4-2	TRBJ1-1	CASSQAGAHTEAFF
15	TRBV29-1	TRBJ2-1	CSVEWRLAGVNEQFF
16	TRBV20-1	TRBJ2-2	CSARASGGTNTGELFF
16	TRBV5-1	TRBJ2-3	CASTQGSGSGTDTQYF
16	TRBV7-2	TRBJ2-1	CASSLVGTSGRDEQFF
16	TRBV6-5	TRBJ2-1	CASSYQTGARYNEQFF
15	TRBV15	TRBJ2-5	CATSRERLAEETQYF
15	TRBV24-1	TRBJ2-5	CAVSDSGTVQETQYF
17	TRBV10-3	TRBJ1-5	CATTKAGGKDSNQPQHF
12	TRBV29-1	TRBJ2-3	CSAQGTTDTQYF
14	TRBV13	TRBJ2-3	CASSSRTGEDTQYF
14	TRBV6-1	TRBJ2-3	CASKTGVATDTQYF
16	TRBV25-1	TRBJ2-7	CASSKGLAARTYEQYF
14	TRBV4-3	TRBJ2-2	CASSQDAGTGELFF
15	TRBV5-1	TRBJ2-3	CASSLLAGDPDTQYF
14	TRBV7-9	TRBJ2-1	CASRWDDPYNEQFF
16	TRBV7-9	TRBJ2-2	CASSPPASGTTGELFF
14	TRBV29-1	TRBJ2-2	CSVGTSGRAGELFF
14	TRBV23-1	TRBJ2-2	CASRTGGPPGELFF
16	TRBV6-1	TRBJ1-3	CASRPRTQSSGNTIYF
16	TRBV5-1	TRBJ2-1	CASSLVSGLAYNEQFF
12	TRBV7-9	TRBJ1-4	CASSLTTGTLFF
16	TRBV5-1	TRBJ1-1	CASSLAPGTAGTEAFF
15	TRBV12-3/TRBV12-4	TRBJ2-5	CASSPTSGLQETQYF
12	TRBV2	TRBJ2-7	CASRVFSYEKYF
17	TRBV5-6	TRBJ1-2	CASSLAGTGFGSYGYTF
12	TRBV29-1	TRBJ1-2	CSALTGDYGYTF
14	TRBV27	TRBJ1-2	CASSLSYRGPGYTF
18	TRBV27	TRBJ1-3	CASSLRGSPFNSGNTIYF
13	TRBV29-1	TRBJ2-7	CSVGGRLSYEQYF
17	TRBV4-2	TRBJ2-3	CASSQDNRQGRTDTQYF
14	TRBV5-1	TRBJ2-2	CASSPSSSAGELFF
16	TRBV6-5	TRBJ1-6	CASSYAGTGGGSPLHF
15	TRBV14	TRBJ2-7	CASSQQRTGNHEQYF
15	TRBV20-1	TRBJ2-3	CSATTGTRFPDTQYF
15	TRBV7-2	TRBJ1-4	CASSPRQGPNEKLFF
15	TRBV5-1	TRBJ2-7	CASSLGGFSSYEQYF
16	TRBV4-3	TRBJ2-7	CASSQDGQGPTYEQYF
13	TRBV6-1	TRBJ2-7	CASSEVITYEQYF
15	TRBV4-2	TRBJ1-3	CASSRTGVSGNTIYF
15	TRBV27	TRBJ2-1	CASKEYSGGANEQFF
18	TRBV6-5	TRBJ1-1	CASSSMRQGSTGGTEAFF
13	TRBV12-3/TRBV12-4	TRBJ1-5	CASSPFGNQPQHF
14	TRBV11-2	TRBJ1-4	CASSWAGGGEKLFF
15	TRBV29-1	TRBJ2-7	CSVGLAGGTYYEQYF
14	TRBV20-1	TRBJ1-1	CSARVGGPSTEAFF